This T cell receptor beta chain was recovered during a study of blood T cell repertoires in COVID-19. Study in general: The samples span acute and convalescent COVID-19 from the United States, Italy and Spain.

Original processing methods: Amplification with reference gene primers provided the estimates of nucleated cell counts. TCRdb's table, derived via immunoSEQ multiplex PCR, lists solely in-frame clones and lacks some. V, J and clone size are taken as reported in that table, and D and trimming were inferred from the DNA itself. The sample lists over 200,000 clones, about 84% occurring once. CDR1 MNHNY and CDR2 SVGAGI come from the germline V gene (reference sequence). Trimming pared 7 bases from V and 2 bases from J, leaving 13 bases between. The CDR3 runs 14 residues. The chain is built from TRBV6-6 and TRBJ2-3; tentative D call: TRBD1 (5 bases). Sequencing was done on a sample of peripheral blood. The sequence came from a woman aged 80 or older with acute or convalescent COVID-19. As DNA, the CDR3 is TGTGCCAGCACCCAGGGTTGGACCACAGATACGCAGTATTTT. The encoded protein is CASTQGWTTDTQYF.